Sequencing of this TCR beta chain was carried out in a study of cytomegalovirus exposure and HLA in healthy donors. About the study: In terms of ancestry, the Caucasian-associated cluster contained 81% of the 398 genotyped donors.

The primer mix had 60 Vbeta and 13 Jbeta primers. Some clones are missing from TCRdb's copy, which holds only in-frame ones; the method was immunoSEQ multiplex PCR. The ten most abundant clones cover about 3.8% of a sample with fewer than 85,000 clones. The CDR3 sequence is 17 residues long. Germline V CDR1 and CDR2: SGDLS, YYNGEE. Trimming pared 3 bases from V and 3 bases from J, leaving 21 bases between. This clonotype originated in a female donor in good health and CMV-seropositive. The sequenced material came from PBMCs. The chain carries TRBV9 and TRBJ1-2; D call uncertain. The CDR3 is CASSAKEISDYYYGYTF. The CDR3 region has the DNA TGTGCCAGCAGCGCAAAAGAGATCAGCGACTACTACTATGGCTACACCTTC.